Listed here are 4 T cell receptor beta chains from one sample, sequenced in a study of blood T cell repertoires in COVID-19. Using immunoSEQ multiplex PCR, the repertoire was profiled, and TCRdb retains in-frame clones only, with some absent. The data show some 310,000 clones, 85% to 90% seen once. Sequencing was done on a sample of peripheral blood. Every receptor here comes from a woman aged 40 to 55 with COVID-19, enrolled during active disease.

This clone was counted once. The chain joins TRBV5-1 to TRBJ2-5; 8 bases fit TRBD1. Germline V gives CDR1 SGHRS, CDR2 YFSETQ. This CDR3 region has 15 residues. Trimming at V came to 3 bases and at J to 3 bases, leaving 7 bases not matched to a gene. CDR3 sequence reads: CASSSPRTGKETQYF. CDR3 nucleotides: TGCGCCAGCAGCTCTCCCCGGACAGGGAAAGAGACCCAGTACTTC.

The V gene is TRBV27, the J gene TRBJ1-2, with 7 bases aligning to TRBD1. The junction had 9 bases not matched to a gene; V was cut back by 6 bases and J by 5 bases. The germline CDR1 and CDR2 sequences are MNHEY and SMNVEV (reference sequence). The CDR3 length is 14 residues. CDR3: CASREPGQRYGYTF. As DNA, the CDR3 is TGTGCCAGCAGAGAACCGGGACAGCGGTATGGCTACACCTTC.

The V gene is TRBV11-3, the J gene TRBJ2-7; D perhaps matches TRBD1 (6 bases). The germline CDR1 and CDR2 sequences are SGHNT and YENEEA. V shed 4 bases and J shed 3 bases, with 16 bases lying between them. The CDR3 covers 15 residues. Written as DNA, the CDR3 is TGTGCCAGCAGCTCCGCATCGGGACATGGCTACGAGCAGTACTTC. This codes for CASSSASGHGYEQYF.

The chain employs TRBV7-2 and TRBJ1-4; 8 nucleotides agree with TRBD1. The CDR3 length is 16 residues. With 5 bases clipped from V and 3 bases from J, the junction kept 8 bases outside the gene matches. Germline CDR1 reads SGHTA; CDR2 reads FQGNSA. The CDR3 DNA reads TGTGCCAGCAGCCGTACAGGGGGGCTGGCTAATGAAAAACTGTTTTTT. Amino acid sequence: CASSRTGGLANEKLFF.